A selection of T cell receptor beta chains follows, all from one sample in a study of blood T cell repertoires in COVID-19. Measured with immunoSEQ multiplex PCR; TCRdb has only the in-frame clones, and not every one. The sample has 110,000 to 150,000 clones, around 80% seen once. Sequencing was performed on peripheral blood. Source of these receptors: a man aged 55-75 years with acute or convalescent COVID-19. Each CDR3 is given with its conserved first and last residue. Each record gives: D gene, clone size, V gene, J gene, CDR3 DNA, CDR3 protein. D genes are given only for firm matches. Where a row states a size, it is once, few, many or the class of an expanded clone; other rows omit it.

>-|few|TRBV12-3/TRBV12-4|TRBJ2-5
TGTGCCAGCAGTTTAGTCCCGCGGGAGACCCAGTACTTC
CASSLVPRETQYF
>-|-|TRBV19|TRBJ1-2
TGTGCCAGTAGTTTCTCTAACTATGGCTACACCTTC
CASSFSNYGYTF
>TRBD1|-|TRBV2|TRBJ1-2
TGTGCCAGCAGGGACAGGGGCAAAGGGCACTATGGCTACACCTTC
CASRDRGKGHYGYTF
>TRBD2|-|TRBV7-2|TRBJ2-7
TGTGCCAGCAGCTTAGCACTAGCGGGAGCCGAGCAGTACTTC
CASSLALAGAEQYF
>-|-|TRBV28|TRBJ1-1
TGTGCCAGCAGTTTGGAGAGGGGAGGGACCACTGAAGCTTTCTTT
CASSLERGGTTEAFF
>-|-|TRBV2|TRBJ1-5
TGTGCCAGCAGTGAGGGAGGATCACGAAATCAGCCCCAGCATTTT
CASSEGGSRNQPQHF
>-|-|TRBV5-6|TRBJ2-7
TGTGCCAGCAGCTTCACCGGGAGCCGCTACGAGCAGTACTTC
CASSFTGSRYEQYF
>-|-|TRBV4-2|TRBJ2-4
TGTGCCAGCAGCCAAGAGGTTACAAAAGCCAAAAACATTCAGTACTTC
CASSQEVTKAKNIQYF
>-|-|TRBV15|TRBJ2-3
TGTGCCACCTCCCGTGCGGGACCTAGCACAGATACGCAGTATTTT
CATSRAGPSTDTQYF
>-|-|TRBV14|TRBJ2-4
TGTGCCAGCAGCCTCTCAGGAGCCAAAAACATTCAGTACTTC
CASSLSGAKNIQYF
>-|once|TRBV15|TRBJ2-7
TGTGCCACCAGCAGAGATCAGCGACAGACAAAGCTGGCCTTC
CATSRDQRQTKLAF
>TRBD2|-|TRBV5-6|TRBJ2-1
TGTGCCAGCAGCTTGCTGGGCGGGAGGGCCAAGGAGCAGTTCTTC
CASSLLGGRAKEQFF
>-|-|TRBV15|TRBJ2-3
TGTGCCACCAGCAGGGGGGCAGGGGAGCTCGAAGATACGCAGTATTTT
CATSRGAGELEDTQYF
>TRBD1|few|TRBV19|TRBJ1-1
TGTGCCAGTAGCAAGACCGCCGGGACAGTGAACACTGAAGCTTTCTTT
CASSKTAGTVNTEAFF
>-|few|TRBV10-3|TRBJ1-2
TGTGCCATCAGTGAGGGGACAACTCACTATGGCTACACCTTC
CAISEGTTHYGYTF
>TRBD1|-|TRBV12-5|TRBJ2-7
TGTGCTAGTGGTCCCCCGGGACAGAGCTCCTACGAGCAGTACTTC
CASGPPGQSSYEQYF
>-|-|TRBV20-1|TRBJ2-3
TGCAGTGCTAGTCCAGTTCGTAGCACAGATACGCAGTATTTT
CSASPVRSTDTQYF
>-|-|TRBV11-1|TRBJ2-1
TGTGCCAGCAGCCCAGACGGACTAAGCAATGAGCAGTTCTTC
CASSPDGLSNEQFF
>TRBD1|-|TRBV7-8|TRBJ1-2
TGTGCCAGCAGCTTAGTAGGAGGGACAGGGGGCTTAGGGTATGGCTACACCTTC
CASSLVGGTGGLGYGYTF
>-|few|TRBV10-3|TRBJ2-5
TGTGCCATCAGTGAGCTGGGAGCCGCCGAGACCCAGTACTTC
CAISELGAAETQYF
>-|medium-sized|TRBV28|TRBJ2-7
TGTGCCAGCAGTGGGGGGGCTCTGGACGAGCAGTACTTC
CASSGGALDEQYF
>-|-|TRBV5-1|TRBJ2-3
TGCGCCAGCAGCCCGGACAGCTTCACAGATACGCAGTATTTT
CASSPDSFTDTQYF
>TRBD1|-|TRBV11-2|TRBJ1-5
TGTGCCAGCAGCTCATCCTCGGACAGGGCGGAGCCCCAGCATTTT
CASSSSSDRAEPQHF
>-|-|TRBV18|TRBJ2-7
TGTGCCAGCTCACCCGATAGCTCCTACGAGCAGTACTTC
CASSPDSSYEQYF
>TRBD2|-|TRBV7-2|TRBJ2-7
TGTGCCAGCAGGAAACCGGGACTAGCGGGAATATACGAGCAGTACTTC
CASRKPGLAGIYEQYF
>TRBD2|-|TRBV5-4|TRBJ2-3
TGTGCCAGCGAACAGGCTAGCGGGAGTACAGATACGCAGTATTTT
CASEQASGSTDTQYF
>TRBD2|-|TRBV2|TRBJ2-1
TGTGCCACCTCCACCCTAGCGGCCGCCATCGTCGAGCAGTTCTTC
CATSTLAAAIVEQFF
>TRBD1|-|TRBV7-7|TRBJ2-5
TGTGCTAGCAGCTCGGGACAGGGGGCGGAGGAGACCCAGTACTTC
CASSSGQGAEETQYF
>-|-|TRBV3-1/TRBV3-2|TRBJ2-7
TGTGCCAGCAGCCAAGGCGCGTCGAGAGGGTGGGAGTACTTC
CASSQGASRGWEYF
>-|-|TRBV19|TRBJ2-2
TGTGCCAGTAGCCCCTTTGACATCAGCCCTAGCGCCGGGGAGCTGTTTTTT
CASSPFDISPSAGELFF
>-|-|TRBV12-2|TRBJ2-4
TGTGCAAGTCGCTTGTGGTTGGGTCGCGGGGAAGCCAAAAACATTCAGTACTTC
CASRLWLGRGEAKNIQYF
>-|-|TRBV13|TRBJ2-5
TGTGCCAGCAGCTCCACCCCTAGTTTCCAAGAGACCCAGTACTTC
CASSSTPSFQETQYF
>-|once|TRBV28|TRBJ1-1
TGTGCCAGCAGTTTATGGGGACAGAACACTGAAGCTTTCTTT
CASSLWGQNTEAFF
>-|-|TRBV6-2/TRBV6-3|TRBJ2-1
TGTGCCAGCAGTTACTCCTTCGACAGAGACTACAATGAGCAGTTCTTC
CASSYSFDRDYNEQFF
>-|few|TRBV4-1|TRBJ2-7
TGCGCCAGCAGCCAGAATTACGGGAACTACGAGCAGTACTTC
CASSQNYGNYEQYF
>-|-|TRBV7-8|TRBJ2-1
TGTGCCAGCAGCCCAGGCGGGACAGCTTACAATGAGCAGTTCTTC
CASSPGGTAYNEQFF
>-|-|TRBV30|TRBJ2-5
TGTGCCTGGAGTTTCGGCGGTTGGAGGGAGACCCAGTACTTC
CAWSFGGWRETQYF
>-|-|TRBV7-8|TRBJ2-2
TGTGCCAGCAGCTTAGGTCTGAACACCGGGGAGCTGTTTTTT
CASSLGLNTGELFF
>-|-|TRBV2|TRBJ2-2
TGTGCCAGCAGGAGTACCTCGGGTTCTGGGGAGCTGTTTTTT
CASRSTSGSGELFF
>-|-|TRBV3-1/TRBV3-2|TRBJ2-4
TGTGCCAGCAGCCTACAGGAAAACATTCAGTACTTC
CASSLQENIQYF
>-|-|TRBV5-1|TRBJ2-6
TGCGCCAGCAGTTTTGGGCAGTTCACTTACTCTGGGGCCAACGTCCTGACTTTC
CASSFGQFTYSGANVLTF
>TRBD2|few|TRBV9|TRBJ2-3
TGTGCCAGCAGCGACCCTAGCGGGGTAAGAGCTAGCACAGATACGCAGTATTTT
CASSDPSGVRASTDTQYF
>-|-|TRBV19|TRBJ1-5
TGTGCCAGTAGTATAGAGGCAGGGCCTTATAGCAATCAGCCCCAGCATTTT
CASSIEAGPYSNQPQHF
>-|-|TRBV5-1|TRBJ2-1
TGCGCCAGCAGCTTGGTCGGGTCCTACAATGAGCAGTTCTTC
CASSLVGSYNEQFF
>TRBD1|many|TRBV29-1|TRBJ1-2
TGCAGCGCCGGAGGGGACAGGGGACATGGCTACACCTTC
CSAGGDRGHGYTF
>TRBD2|few|TRBV12-5|TRBJ2-1
TGTGCTAGTGGTAGGACTAGCGGCTCGGGAGAGCAGTTCTTC
CASGRTSGSGEQFF
>-|-|TRBV30|TRBJ2-7
TGTGCCTGGAGCATAGGGGTATCCTACGAGCAGTACTTC
CAWSIGVSYEQYF
>-|-|TRBV24-1|TRBJ2-2
TGTGCCACCAGTGAAGCCGGGACAAGGGACACCGGGGAGCTGTTTTTT
CATSEAGTRDTGELFF
>TRBD1|-|TRBV5-4|TRBJ2-7
TGTGCCAGCAGCCCGGACAGGGTTGAGCAGTACTTC
CASSPDRVEQYF
>TRBD2|-|TRBV30|TRBJ2-1
TGTGCCTGGAGTCAACTAGCGGGACACCGACGGAATGAGCAGTTCTTC
CAWSQLAGHRRNEQFF
>TRBD2|-|TRBV6-5|TRBJ2-3
TGTGCCAGCAGTTTCATACTAGCGGGAGTTAAAGATACGCAGTATTTT
CASSFILAGVKDTQYF
>-|-|TRBV7-8|TRBJ2-5
TGTGCCAGCAACTCCGGGGGCGAGGCGGGAGTTGAGACCCAGTACTTC
CASNSGGEAGVETQYF
>-|-|TRBV28|TRBJ1-4
TGTGCCAGCTCAGACCCCCATTTCTTAGGACAAATTGAAAAACTGTTTTTT
CASSDPHFLGQIEKLFF